The clone carrying this T cell receptor (beta chain) was counted a few times. The data originate from a study of blood T cell repertoires in COVID-19. Study in general: The samples span acute and convalescent COVID-19 from the United States, Italy and Spain. Sources were T cells, B-cell-depleted T cells, or PBMCs; the material itself was cDNA or gDNA.

Germline trimming cut 6 bases from V and 3 bases from J; bases unmatched to any gene: 9. The CDR3 extends over 16 amino acids. The germline gives CDR1 MDHEN, CDR2 SYDVKM. Per the original data handling: Amplification of reference gene primers was used by the study to estimate nucleated cell counts. The assay was immunoSEQ multiplex PCR, and TCRdb's table has in-frame clones only and misses some. That table is the source of V, J and clone size, and D and trimming were worked out from the DNA. The table includes about 110,000 clones, around 91% detected once. The TCR sequence derives from a woman of 80 years or more with acute or convalescent COVID-19. The sequencing input was peripheral blood. The genes are TRBV28 and TRBJ2-1; 9 positions match TRBD2. CDR3 nucleotides: TGTGCCAGCAGCTCCGGGACTAGCCTCTTCTACAATGAGCAGTTCTTC. It encodes CASSSGTSLFYNEQFF.